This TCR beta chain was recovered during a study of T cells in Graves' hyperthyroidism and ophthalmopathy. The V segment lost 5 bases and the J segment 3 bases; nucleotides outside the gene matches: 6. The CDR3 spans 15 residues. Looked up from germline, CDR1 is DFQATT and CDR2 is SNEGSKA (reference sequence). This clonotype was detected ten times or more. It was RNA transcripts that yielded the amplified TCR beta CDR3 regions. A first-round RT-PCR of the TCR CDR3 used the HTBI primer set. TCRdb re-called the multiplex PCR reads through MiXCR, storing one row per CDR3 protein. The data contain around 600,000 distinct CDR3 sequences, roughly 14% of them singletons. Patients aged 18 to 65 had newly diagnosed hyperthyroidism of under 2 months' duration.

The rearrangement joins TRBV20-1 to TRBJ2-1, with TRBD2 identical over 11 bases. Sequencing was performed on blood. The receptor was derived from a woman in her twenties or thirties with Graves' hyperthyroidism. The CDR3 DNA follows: TGCAGTGCTGTCCTGGGACTAGCGGACTACAATGAGCAGTTCTTC. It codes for CSAVLGLADYNEQFF.